What follows describes a single T cell receptor (beta chain). Its antigen is unknown. Here immunoSEQ multiplex PCR was the method, and the copy in TCRdb shows in-frame clones only, minus some. This table holds about 100,000 clones, about nine tenths found once. This CDR3 has 14 residues. Germline loops: CDR1 MNHEY, CDR2 SVGEGT. The germline V and J ends were trimmed by 2 bases and 5 bases, with 10 bases remaining between them. The data originate from a study of T cell responses to AZD1222 COVID-19 vaccine. Findings of the study overall: Among spike-specific TCRs, nearly half reportedly target unmutated variant regions. Breadth and depth of Spike-specific TCRs rose after two AZD1222 doses. Researchers took repertoire samples only after the peak T cell response had come.

This chain joins TRBV6-2 or TRBV6-3 and TRBJ1-5; TRBD1 is a possible D gene (6 bases). The source is an adult in good health. The sample here was peripheral blood, taken on day 0 of AZD1222 vaccination. The CDR3 DNA sequence: TGTGCCAGCAGTTACGTGGGGGCATATCAGCCCCAGCATTTT. This translates into CASSYVGAYQPQHF.